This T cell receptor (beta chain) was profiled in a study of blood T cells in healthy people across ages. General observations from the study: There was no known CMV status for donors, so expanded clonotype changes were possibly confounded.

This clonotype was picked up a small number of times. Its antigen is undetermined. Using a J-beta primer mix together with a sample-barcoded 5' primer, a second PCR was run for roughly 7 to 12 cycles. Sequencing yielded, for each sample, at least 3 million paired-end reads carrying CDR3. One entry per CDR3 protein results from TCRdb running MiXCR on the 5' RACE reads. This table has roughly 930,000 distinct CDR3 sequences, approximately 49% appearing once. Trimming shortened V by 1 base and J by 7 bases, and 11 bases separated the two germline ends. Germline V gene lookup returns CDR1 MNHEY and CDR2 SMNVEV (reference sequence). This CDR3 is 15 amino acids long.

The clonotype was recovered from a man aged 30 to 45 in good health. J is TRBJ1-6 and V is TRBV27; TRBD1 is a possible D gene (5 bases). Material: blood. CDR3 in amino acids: CASSLLGVGNSPLHF. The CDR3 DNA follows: TGTGCCAGCAGTTTATTGGGGGTCGGAAATTCACCCCTCCACTTT.